This T cell receptor (beta chain) was obtained from a study of blood T cell repertoires in COVID-19. The wider study: Nucleic acid was either cDNA or gDNA, and it came from T cells, B-cell-depleted T cells, or PBMCs.

Germline CDR1 is SGHRS and CDR2 is YFSETQ. The CDR3 loop spans 19 amino acids. V dropped 4 bases and J dropped 4; count of bases not matched to a gene: 18. In the original analysis: How many nucleated cells were present was estimated from reference gene primer amplification. This table comes from immunoSEQ multiplex PCR, and its TCRdb copy is limited to in-frame clones, with some not included. For V, J and clone size, that table is used; D and trimming come from the DNA. The top ten hold under 2% of the sample, which has 140,000 to 150,000 clones, about nine tenths seen once. This chain links TRBV5-1 with TRBJ1-3; 9 nucleotides align to TRBD1. The specimen was peripheral blood. The TCR sequence derives from a human donor in a cohort sampled during active COVID-19. The CDR3 region has the DNA TGCGCCAGCAGCCTATGGGGGACCACCGGGACAGGGTCAGGAAACACCATATATTTT. Translated, it gives CASSLWGTTGTGSGNTIYF.